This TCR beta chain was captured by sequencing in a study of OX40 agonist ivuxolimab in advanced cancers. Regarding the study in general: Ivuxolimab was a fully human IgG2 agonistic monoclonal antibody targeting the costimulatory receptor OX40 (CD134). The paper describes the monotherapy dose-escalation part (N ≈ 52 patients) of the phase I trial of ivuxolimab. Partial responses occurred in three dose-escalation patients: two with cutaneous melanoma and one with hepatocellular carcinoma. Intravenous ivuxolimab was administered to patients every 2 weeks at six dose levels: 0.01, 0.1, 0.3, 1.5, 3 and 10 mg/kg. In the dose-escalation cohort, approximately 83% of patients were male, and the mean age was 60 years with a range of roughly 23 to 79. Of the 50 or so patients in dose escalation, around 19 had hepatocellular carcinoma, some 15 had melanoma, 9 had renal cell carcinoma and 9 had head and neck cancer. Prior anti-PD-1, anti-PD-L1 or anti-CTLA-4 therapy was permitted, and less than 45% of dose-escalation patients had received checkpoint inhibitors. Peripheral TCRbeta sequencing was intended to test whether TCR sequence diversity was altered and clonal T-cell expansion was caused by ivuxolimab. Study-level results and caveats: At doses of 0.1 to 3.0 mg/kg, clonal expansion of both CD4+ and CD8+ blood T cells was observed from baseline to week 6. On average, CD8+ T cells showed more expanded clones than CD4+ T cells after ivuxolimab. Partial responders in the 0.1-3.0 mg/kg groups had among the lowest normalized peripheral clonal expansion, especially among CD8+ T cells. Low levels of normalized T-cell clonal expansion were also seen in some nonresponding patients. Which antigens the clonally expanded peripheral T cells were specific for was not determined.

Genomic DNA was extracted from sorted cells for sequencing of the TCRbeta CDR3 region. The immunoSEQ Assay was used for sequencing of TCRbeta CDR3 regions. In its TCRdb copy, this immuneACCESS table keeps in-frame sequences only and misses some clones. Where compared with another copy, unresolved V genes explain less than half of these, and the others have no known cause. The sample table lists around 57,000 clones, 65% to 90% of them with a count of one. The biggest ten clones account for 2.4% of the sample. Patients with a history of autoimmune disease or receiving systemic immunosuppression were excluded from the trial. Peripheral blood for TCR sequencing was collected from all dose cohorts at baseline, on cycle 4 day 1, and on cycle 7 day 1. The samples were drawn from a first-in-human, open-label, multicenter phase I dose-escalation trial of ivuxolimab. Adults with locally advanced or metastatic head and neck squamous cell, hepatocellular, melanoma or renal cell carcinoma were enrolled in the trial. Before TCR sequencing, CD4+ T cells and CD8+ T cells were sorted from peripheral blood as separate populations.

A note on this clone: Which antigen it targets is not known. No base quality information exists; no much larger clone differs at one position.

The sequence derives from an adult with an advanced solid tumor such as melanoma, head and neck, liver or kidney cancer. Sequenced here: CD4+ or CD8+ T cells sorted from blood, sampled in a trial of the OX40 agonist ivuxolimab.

The nucleotide sequence is given as TGCGCCAGCAGCCAAGATATCCAGGGCGAGCAGTACTTC. It encodes CASSQDIQGEQYF. Here the chain combines TRBV4-3 and TRBJ2-7; possibly the D gene is TRBD1, per 5 matching bases. From cysteine to phenylalanine, the CDR3 is 13 amino acids long. Only CDR3 DNA remains: 39 bases, in frame from the first base. The V end loses 0 bases and the J end loses 6 bases, and a stretch of 9 bases separates them. CDR1 is given as LGHNA and CDR2 as YSLEER, both from the germline V gene.